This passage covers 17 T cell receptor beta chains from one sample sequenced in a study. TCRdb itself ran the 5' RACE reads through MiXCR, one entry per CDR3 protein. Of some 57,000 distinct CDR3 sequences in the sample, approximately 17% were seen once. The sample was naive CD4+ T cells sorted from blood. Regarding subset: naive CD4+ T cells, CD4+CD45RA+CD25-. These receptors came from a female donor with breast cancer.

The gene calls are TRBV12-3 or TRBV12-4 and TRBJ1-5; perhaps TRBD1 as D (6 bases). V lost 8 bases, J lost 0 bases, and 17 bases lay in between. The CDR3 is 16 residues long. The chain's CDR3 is CASSWGGQISNQPQHF. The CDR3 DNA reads TGTGCCAGCTCCTGGGGAGGACAGATTAGCAATCAGCCCCAGCATTTT.

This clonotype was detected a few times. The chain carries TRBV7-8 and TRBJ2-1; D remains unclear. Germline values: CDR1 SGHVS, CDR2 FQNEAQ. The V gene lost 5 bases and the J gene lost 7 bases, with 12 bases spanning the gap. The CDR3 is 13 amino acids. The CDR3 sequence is CASSPPKVNEQFF. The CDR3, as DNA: TGTGCCAGCAGCCCACCCAAGGTTAATGAGCAGTTCTTC.

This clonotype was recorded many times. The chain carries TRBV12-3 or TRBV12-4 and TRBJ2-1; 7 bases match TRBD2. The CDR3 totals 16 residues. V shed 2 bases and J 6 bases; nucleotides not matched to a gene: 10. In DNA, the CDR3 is TGTGCCAGCAGTTTAATCCGGTGGGAGGGCCTCAATGAGCAGTTCTTC. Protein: CASSLIRWEGLNEQFF.

Here the CDR3 reads CASSLVSPFGRGPLGNEQFF. In DNA, the CDR3 is TGTGCCAGCAGCTTAGTCTCGCCATTTGGCAGGGGCCCTTTGGGCAATGAGCAGTTCTTC. The chain recombines TRBV11-2 with TRBJ2-1; possibly TRBD1 for D (6 bases). Germline CDR1 and CDR2: SGHAT and FQNNGV. The V gene lost 1 base and the J gene lost 6 bases, with 28 bases spanning the gap. This CDR3 has 20 amino acids.

CDR3: CSATTPLAGGQTGELFF. CDR3 coding DNA: TGCAGTGCTACCACTCCCCTAGCGGGAGGGCAGACCGGGGAGCTGTTTTTT. The chain couples TRBV20-1 to TRBJ2-2; the match to TRBD2 covers 12 bases. Germline CDR1 DFQATT, CDR2 SNEGSKA (reference sequence). Trimming removed 4 bases from V and 5 bases from J; junction bases left unmatched: 11. This CDR3 is built from 17 residues.

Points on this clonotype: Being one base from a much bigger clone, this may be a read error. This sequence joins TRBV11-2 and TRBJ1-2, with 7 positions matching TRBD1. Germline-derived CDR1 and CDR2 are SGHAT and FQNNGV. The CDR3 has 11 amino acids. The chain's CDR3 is CASSLHGTAPF. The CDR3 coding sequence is TGTGCCAGCAGCTTGCACGGGACAGCCCCTTTC. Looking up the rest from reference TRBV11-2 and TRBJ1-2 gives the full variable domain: EAGVAQSPRYKIIEKRQSVAFWCNPISGHATLYWYQQILGQGPKLLIQFQNNGVVDDSQLPKDRFSAERLKGVDSTLKIQPAKLEDSAVYLCASSLHGTAPFGSGTRLTVV.

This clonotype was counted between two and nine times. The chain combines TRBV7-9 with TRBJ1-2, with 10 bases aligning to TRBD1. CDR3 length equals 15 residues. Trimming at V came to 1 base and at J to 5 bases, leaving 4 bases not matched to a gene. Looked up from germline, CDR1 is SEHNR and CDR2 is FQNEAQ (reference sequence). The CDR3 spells CASSLGQGAGYGYTF. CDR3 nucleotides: TGTGCCAGCAGCTTAGGACAGGGGGCAGGGTATGGCTACACCTTC.

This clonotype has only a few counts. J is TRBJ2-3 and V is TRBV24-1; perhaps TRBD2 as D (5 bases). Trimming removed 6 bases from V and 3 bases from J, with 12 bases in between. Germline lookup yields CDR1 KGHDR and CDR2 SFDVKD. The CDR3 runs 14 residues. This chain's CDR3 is CATSRRGFTDTQYF. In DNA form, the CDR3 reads TGTGCCACCAGTCGTCGGGGTTTTACAGATACGCAGTATTTT.

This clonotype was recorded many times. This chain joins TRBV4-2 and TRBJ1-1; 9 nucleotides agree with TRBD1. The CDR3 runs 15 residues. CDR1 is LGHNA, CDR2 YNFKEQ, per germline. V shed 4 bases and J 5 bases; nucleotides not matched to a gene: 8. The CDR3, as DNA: TGTGCCAGCAGCCGGTCGGACAGGGGTGGTACTGAAGCTTTCTTT. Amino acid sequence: CASSRSDRGGTEAFF.

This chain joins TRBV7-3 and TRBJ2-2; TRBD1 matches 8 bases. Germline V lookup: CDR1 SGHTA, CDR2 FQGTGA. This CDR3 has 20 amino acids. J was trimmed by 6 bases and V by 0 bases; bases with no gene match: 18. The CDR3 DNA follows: TGTGCCAGCAGCTTAACCCCTATGGGACAGGACACTTCAAACGCCGGGGAGCTGTTTTTT. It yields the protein CASSLTPMGQDTSNAGELFF.

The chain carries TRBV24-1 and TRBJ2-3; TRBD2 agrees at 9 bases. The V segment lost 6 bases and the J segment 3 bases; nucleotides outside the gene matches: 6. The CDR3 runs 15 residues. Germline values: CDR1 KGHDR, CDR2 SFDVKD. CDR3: CATSSLAGRTDTQYF. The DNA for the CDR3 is TGTGCCACCAGTTCTCTAGCGGGACGGACAGATACGCAGTATTTT.

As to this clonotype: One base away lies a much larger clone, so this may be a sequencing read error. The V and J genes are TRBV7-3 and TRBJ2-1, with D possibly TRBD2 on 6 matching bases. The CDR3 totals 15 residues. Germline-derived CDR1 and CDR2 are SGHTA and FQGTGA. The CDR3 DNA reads TGTGCCAGCAGCCCGACGGGACTGAACCACAATGGGCAGTTCTTC. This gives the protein CASSPTGLNHNGQFF.

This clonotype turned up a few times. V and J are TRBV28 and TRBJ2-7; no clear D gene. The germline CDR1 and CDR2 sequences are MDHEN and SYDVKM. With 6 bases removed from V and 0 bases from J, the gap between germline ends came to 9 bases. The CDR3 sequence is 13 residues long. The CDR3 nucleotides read TGTGCCAGCAGGACCCAGGACTCCTACGAGCAGTACTTC. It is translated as CASRTQDSYEQYF. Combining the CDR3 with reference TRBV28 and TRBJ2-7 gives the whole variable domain DVKVTQSSRYLVKRTGEKVFLECVQDMDHENMFWYRQDPGLGLRLIYFSYDVKMKEKGDIPEGYSVSREKKERFSLILESASTNQTSMYLCASRTQDSYEQYFGPGTRLTVT.

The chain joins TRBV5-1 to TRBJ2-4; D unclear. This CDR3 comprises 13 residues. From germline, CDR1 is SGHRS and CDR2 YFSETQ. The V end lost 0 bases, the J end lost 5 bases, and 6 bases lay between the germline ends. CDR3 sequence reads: CASSLAPQNIQYF. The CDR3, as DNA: TGCGCCAGCAGCTTGGCCCCCCAAAACATTCAGTACTTC.

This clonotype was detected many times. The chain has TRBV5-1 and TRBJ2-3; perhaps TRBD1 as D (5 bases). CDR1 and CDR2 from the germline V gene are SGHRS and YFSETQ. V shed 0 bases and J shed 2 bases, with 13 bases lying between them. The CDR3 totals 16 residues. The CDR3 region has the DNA TGCGCCAGCAGCTTGGGGGCGACAGCCCTCACAGATACGCAGTATTTT. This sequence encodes CASSLGATALTDTQYF. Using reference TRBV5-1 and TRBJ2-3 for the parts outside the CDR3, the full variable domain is KAGVTQTPRYLIKTRGQQVTLSCSPISGHRSVSWYQQTPGQGLQFLFEYFSETQRNKGNFPGRFSGRQFSNSRSEMNVSTLELGDSALYLCASSLGATALTDTQYFGPGTRLTVL.

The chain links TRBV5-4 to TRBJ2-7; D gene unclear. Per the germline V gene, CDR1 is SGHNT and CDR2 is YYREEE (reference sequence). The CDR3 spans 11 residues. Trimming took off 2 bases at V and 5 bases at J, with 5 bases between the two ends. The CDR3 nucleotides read TGTGCCAGCAGCTTAAACCACGAGCAGTACTTC. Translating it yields CASSLNHEQYF.

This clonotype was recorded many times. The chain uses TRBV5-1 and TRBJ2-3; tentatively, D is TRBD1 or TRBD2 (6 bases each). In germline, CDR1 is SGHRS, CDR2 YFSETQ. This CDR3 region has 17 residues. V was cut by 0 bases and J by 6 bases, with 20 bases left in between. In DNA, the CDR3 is TGCGCCAGCAGCTTGGTTGGACAACCGGGGGCCTGGGATACGCAGTATTTT. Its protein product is CASSLVGQPGAWDTQYF.